This T cell receptor (beta chain) was sequenced for a study of T-cell reconstitution after alpha-beta-depleted transplantation in children. The V gene end was trimmed by 6 bases and the J gene end by 1 base; junction bases not matched to a gene: 11. The CDR3 consists of 16 residues. Unique molecular identifiers were used to barcode this TCRbeta library. MiXCR was run by TCRdb on the PCR reads, yielding one entry per CDR3 protein. The sample shows 500,000 or so distinct CDR3 sequences, around a third of them seen only once. The chain is built from TRBV12-3 or TRBV12-4 and TRBJ1-1; 7 nucleotides match TRBD1. The sample consisted of PBMCs from the stem cell graft donor, taken from the stem cell graft. This sequence originates from a human donor who donated a stem cell graft to a child with aplastic anemia. The CDR3 sequence is CASRQLVQGWNTEAFF. CDR3 sequence (DNA): TGTGCCAGCAGGCAGCTAGTACAGGGGTGGAACACTGAAGCTTTCTTT.